This is a list of T cell receptor beta chains from one sample in a study of blood T cells in healthy people across ages. One entry per CDR3 protein, called by TCRdb with MiXCR from the 5' RACE reads. Among about 1.4 million distinct CDR3 sequences listed, approximately 60% were seen once. Specimen: blood. These TCRs come from a man in his late teens or twenties in good health. CDR3s include the opening cysteine and the closing phenylalanine or tryptophan. A D gene is named only where the DNA matches it firmly. Part of the rows lack a size; the others show once, few, many or a class for expanded clones.

TRBV27	-	-	TRBJ1-5	CASTPRGGHQPQHF	TGTGCCAGCACTCCCCGGGGTGGCCATCAGCCCCAGCATTTT
TRBV5-1	-	-	TRBJ2-5	CASRRVEETQYF	TGCGCCAGCAGACGAGTCGAAGAGACCCAGTACTTC
TRBV2	TRBD2	-	TRBJ2-3	CASSELIAGSDTQYF	TGTGCCAGCAGTGAGTTAATAGCGGGCTCAGATACGCAGTATTTT
TRBV20-1	TRBD2	-	TRBJ2-3	CSARSNLAADTDTQYF	TGCAGTGCTAGATCGAACCTAGCGGCCGACACAGATACGCAGTATTTT
TRBV2	TRBD1	-	TRBJ1-6	CASRGGTGFSPLHF	TGTGCCAGCAGAGGCGGGACAGGGTTTTCACCCCTCCACTTT
TRBV29-1	-	-	TRBJ1-2	CSAAGKIVNGYTF	TGCAGCGCCGCCGGGAAAATCGTGAATGGCTACACCTTC
TRBV6-5	TRBD1	once	TRBJ1-2	CASNRGQGGYTF	TGTGCCAGCAACAGGGGGCAAGGAGGCTACACCTTC
TRBV5-1	-	-	TRBJ2-1	CAGSLRLRSAQFSYNEQFF	TGCGCCGGCAGCTTGAGACTTCGTAGCGCCCAATTCTCCTACAATGAGCAGTTCTTC
TRBV4-1	-	few	TRBJ2-1	CARNDWDIAYNEQFF	TGCGCCAGGAATGATTGGGACATAGCCTACAATGAGCAGTTCTTC
TRBV11-2	-	-	TRBJ2-5	CANSGTLGQETQYF	TGTGCCAATTCCGGGACACTCGGACAAGAGACCCAGTACTTC
TRBV4-3	TRBD2	-	TRBJ2-1	CASSQDGLAGGHEQFF	TGCGCCAGCAGCCAAGATGGACTAGCGGGGGGGCACGAGCAGTTCTTC
TRBV6-5	-	-	TRBJ1-4	CASTNTNEKLFF	TGTGCCAGCACCAACACCAATGAAAAACTGTTTTTT
TRBV20-1	TRBD2	-	TRBJ2-1	CSARDPSGNYNEQFF	TGCAGTGCTAGAGATCCTAGCGGGAACTACAATGAGCAGTTCTTC
TRBV7-2	-	-	TRBJ2-1	CASSLVGSGNYNEQFF	TGTGCCAGCAGCTTAGTAGGTAGCGGAAACTACAATGAGCAGTTCTTC
TRBV7-9	-	-	TRBJ2-7	CASSLVGLGQLYNEQYF	TGTGCCAGCAGCTTAGTTGGATTAGGACAGCTATACAATGAGCAGTACTTC
TRBV29-1	TRBD1	-	TRBJ1-2	CSVEDRGFGYTF	TGCAGCGTTGAGGACAGGGGTTTTGGCTACACCTTC
TRBV6-1	-	once	TRBJ2-6	CASSSPRVGDALSGANVLTF	TGTGCCAGCAGCTCCCCCCGGGTAGGGGATGCCTTATCTGGGGCCAACGTCCTGACTTTC
TRBV20-1	TRBD1	-	TRBJ2-7	CSADGTGGDEQYF	TGCAGTGCTGATGGGACAGGGGGCGACGAGCAGTACTTC
TRBV20-1	-	-	TRBJ1-2	CSASPGAEYGYTF	TGCAGTGCTAGCCCGGGGGCGGAGTATGGCTACACCTTC
TRBV6-2/TRBV6-3	-	few	TRBJ2-1	CASSYPGSNEQFF	TGTGCCAGCAGTTACCCCGGGTCCAATGAGCAGTTCTTC
TRBV6-6	-	-	TRBJ2-7	CASKGTRGYYEQYF	TGTGCCAGCAAGGGCACCCGGGGGTACTACGAGCAGTACTTC
TRBV7-8	TRBD1	-	TRBJ2-7	CASSRLTGTGDEQYF	TGTGCCAGCAGCAGATTAACCGGGACAGGGGACGAGCAGTACTTC
TRBV6-5	-	-	TRBJ2-5	CASSDSFSEETQYF	TGTGCCAGCAGTGACTCCTTTAGCGAGGAGACCCAGTACTTC
TRBV3-1	-	few	TRBJ1-4	CASSFDISDEKLFF	TGTGCCAGCAGCTTCGATATATCTGATGAAAAACTGTTTTTT
TRBV4-1	TRBD2	-	TRBJ2-1	CASSPEGAGANEQFF	TGCGCCAGCAGCCCGGAGGGAGCGGGAGCGAATGAGCAGTTCTTC
TRBV10-3	-	few	TRBJ2-4	CAISEGGETRVGIQYF	TGTGCCATCAGTGAGGGAGGAGAGACAAGAGTCGGAATCCAGTACTTC
TRBV25-1	-	-	TRBJ2-7	CASSRPGLRSEQYF	TGTGCCAGCAGTAGACCGGGACTCCGGTCCGAGCAGTACTTC
TRBV7-9	TRBD1	-	TRBJ2-7	CASSLAQTGDTYEQYF	TGTGCCAGCAGCTTAGCCCAGACAGGGGATACCTACGAGCAGTACTTC
TRBV13	TRBD2	once	TRBJ2-1	CASSSQVGGLASNEQFF	TGTGCCAGCAGCTCCCAGGTTGGGGGACTAGCGTCCAATGAGCAGTTCTTC
TRBV4-1	TRBD1	-	TRBJ2-1	CASSLVTGPYEQFF	TGCGCCAGCAGCCTAGTGACAGGGCCTTATGAGCAGTTCTTC
TRBV27	TRBD1	-	TRBJ1-2	CASSGYRGNYGYTF	TGTGCCAGCAGTGGGTACAGGGGCAACTATGGCTACACCTTC
TRBV12-3/TRBV12-4	-	-	TRBJ1-5	CASSSQGTYGNQPQHF	TGTGCCAGCAGTTCCCAGGGGACCTATGGCAATCAGCCCCAGCATTTT
TRBV25-1	TRBD2	few	TRBJ2-1	CASSGFRGGRDLGEQFF	TGTGCCAGCAGTGGATTTCGTGGGGGGAGGGATTTGGGTGAGCAGTTCTTC
TRBV4-1	-	-	TRBJ1-1	CASSQAPPSRSVAFF	TGCGCCAGCAGCCAAGCTCCTCCGTCTAGGTCGGTAGCTTTCTTT
TRBV9	-	-	TRBJ1-6	CASSERTSMYNSPLHF	TGTGCCAGCAGCGAGAGGACAAGTATGTATAATTCACCCCTCCACTTT
TRBV9	-	-	TRBJ2-3	CASSVQASTDTQYF	TGTGCCAGCAGCGTCCAGGCTAGCACAGATACGCAGTATTTT
TRBV29-1	-	-	TRBJ1-5	CSVEGRDLNQPQHF	TGCAGCGTTGAAGGCAGGGACCTAAATCAGCCCCAGCATTTT
TRBV6-8	TRBD2	-	TRBJ2-1	CASSFGLAPYNEQFF	TGTGCCAGCAGTTTCGGACTAGCGCCCTACAATGAGCAGTTCTTC
TRBV27	-	-	TRBJ1-1	CASSLSFHTEAFF	TGTGCCAGCAGTTTATCCTTCCACACTGAAGCTTTCTTT
TRBV4-1	TRBD2	few	TRBJ2-5	CASSQGPNSGLAEETQYF	TGCGCCAGCAGCCAAGGGCCCAATAGTGGACTAGCGGAAGAGACCCAGTACTTC
TRBV7-2	TRBD2	-	TRBJ2-3	CASSLGGTSGGHTQYF	TGTGCCAGCAGCTTAGGCGGGACTAGCGGGGGTCATACGCAGTATTTT
TRBV7-8	-	-	TRBJ1-5	CTSSPLSNQPQHF	TGTACCAGCAGCCCCCTGAGCAATCAGCCCCAGCATTTT
TRBV12-3/TRBV12-4	-	-	TRBJ2-7	CASSLVPTGQFSYEQYF	TGTGCCAGCAGTTTAGTTCCTACAGGGCAGTTCTCCTACGAGCAGTACTTC
TRBV7-9	TRBD1	-	TRBJ2-4	CASSLVGTGLNIQYF	TGTGCCAGCAGCTTAGTCGGGACAGGGTTAAACATTCAGTACTTC
TRBV4-1	-	few	TRBJ2-1	CASSQVGFDEQFF	TGCGCCAGCAGCCAAGTTGGTTTCGATGAGCAGTTCTTC
TRBV5-1	TRBD1	-	TRBJ1-5	CASSPGTGSPQHF	TGCGCCAGCAGCCCAGGGACAGGGTCGCCCCAGCATTTT
TRBV12-3/TRBV12-4	-	-	TRBJ1-6	CASSPEGTVNSPLHF	TGTGCCAGCAGTCCGGAGGGGACGGTGAATTCACCCCTCCACTTT
TRBV2	-	-	TRBJ2-6	CASSEKSAGANVLTF	TGTGCCAGCAGCGAAAAATCGGCTGGGGCCAACGTCCTGACTTTC
TRBV4-1	-	few	TRBJ2-2	CASSQEGGLNTGELFF	TGCGCCAGCAGCCAAGAGGGGGGGCTGAACACCGGGGAGCTGTTTTTT
TRBV7-6	-	-	TRBJ2-1	CASSSLYRGGSEQFF	TGTGCCAGCAGTAGCCTTTACAGGGGAGGCTCTGAGCAGTTCTTC
TRBV7-2	-	-	TRBJ1-2	CASSLRGRTETLGYTF	TGTGCCAGCAGCTTGAGGGGCCGGACAGAGACACTGGGCTACACCTTC
TRBV10-3	TRBD2	-	TRBJ2-7	CAIGIGGASYEQYF	TGTGCCATCGGGATCGGGGGGGCGTCCTACGAGCAGTACTTC
TRBV12-3/TRBV12-4	TRBD1	-	TRBJ2-1	CASSIYGQGSEQFF	TGTGCCAGCAGCATCTACGGACAGGGGAGTGAGCAGTTCTTC
TRBV6-2/TRBV6-3	-	-	TRBJ1-2	CASTPAGNGYTF	TGTGCCAGCACCCCGGCGGGAAATGGCTACACCTTC